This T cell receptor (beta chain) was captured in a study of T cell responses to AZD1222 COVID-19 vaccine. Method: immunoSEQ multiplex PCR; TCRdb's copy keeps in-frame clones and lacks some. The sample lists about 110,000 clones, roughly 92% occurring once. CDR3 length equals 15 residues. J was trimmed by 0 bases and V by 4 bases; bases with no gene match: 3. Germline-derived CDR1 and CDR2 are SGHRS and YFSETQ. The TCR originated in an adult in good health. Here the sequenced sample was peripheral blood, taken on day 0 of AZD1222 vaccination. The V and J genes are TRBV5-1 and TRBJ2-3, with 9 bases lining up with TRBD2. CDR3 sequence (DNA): TGCGCCAGCAGCCCCGGACTAGCGAGCACAGATACGCAGTATTTT. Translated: CASSPGLASTDTQYF.